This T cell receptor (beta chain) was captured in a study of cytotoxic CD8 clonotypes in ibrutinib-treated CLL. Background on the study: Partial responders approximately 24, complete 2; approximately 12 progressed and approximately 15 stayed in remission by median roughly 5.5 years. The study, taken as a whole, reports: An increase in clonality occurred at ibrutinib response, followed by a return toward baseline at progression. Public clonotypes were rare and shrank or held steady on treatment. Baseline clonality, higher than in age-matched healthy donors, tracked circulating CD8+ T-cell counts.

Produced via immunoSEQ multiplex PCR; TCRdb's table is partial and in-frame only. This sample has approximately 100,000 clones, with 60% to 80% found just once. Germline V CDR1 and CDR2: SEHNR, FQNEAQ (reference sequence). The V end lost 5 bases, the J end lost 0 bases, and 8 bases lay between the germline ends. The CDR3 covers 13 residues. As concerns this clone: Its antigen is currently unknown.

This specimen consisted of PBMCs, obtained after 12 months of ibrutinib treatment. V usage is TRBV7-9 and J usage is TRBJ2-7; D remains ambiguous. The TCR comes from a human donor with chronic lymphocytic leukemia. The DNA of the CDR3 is TGTGCCAGCAGCGGAGTAGTCTCCTACGAGCAGTACTTC. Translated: CASSGVVSYEQYF.